The next 25 T cell receptor beta chains were all read from a single sample in a study of CXCR3-negative and CXCR3-positive naive CD8 T cells. No antigen has been identified for these receptors. Study results and caveats: A higher hydrophobicity marked the TRB CDR3s of CXCR3-positive naive cells versus CXCR3-negative naive cells.

Via 5' RACE with UMI labels, TRB cDNA libraries were prepared. TCRdb reworked the 5' RACE reads into one entry per CDR3 protein, no DNA. The sample has tens of thousands of distinct CDR3 sequences. Sequencing input: naive CXCR3+ CD8+ T cells from blood. Subset meaning: CD45RO-CCR7+CD27+CD95- naive CD8+ T cells expressing CXCR3 (TNR3+). The receptor set was obtained from a human donor in good health. Some clones in this sample may be carry-over from other donors' samples.

This chain joins TRBV5-4 and TRBJ2-7. The CDR3 has 15 amino acids. Germline V CDR1 and CDR2: SGHNT, YYREEE (reference sequence). The CDR3 here is CASSLGVGTSYEQYF.

Here the CDR3 reads CASSAGTDTYEQYF. The V and J genes are TRBV9 and TRBJ2-7; the D gene TCRdb calls, TRBD1, cannot be checked with no DNA. This CDR3 comprises 14 residues. The germline gives CDR1 SGDLS, CDR2 YYNGEE. The complete variable domain, with remaining parts taken from reference TRBV9 and TRBJ2-7, reads DSGVTQTPKHLITATGQRVTLRCSPRSGDLSVYWYQQSLDQGLQFLIQYYNGEERAKGNILERFSAQQFPDLHSELNLSSLELGDSALYFCASSAGTDTYEQYFGPGTRLTVT.

The genes are TRBV7-6 and TRBJ2-7; TCRdb proposes TRBD1, but this gene call is untestable without DNA. The germline CDR1 and CDR2 sequences are SGHVS and FNYEAQ. The CDR3 has 14 residues. CDR3 region: CASSPSGGPYEQYF.

The chain has TRBV29-1 and TRBJ2-6; TCRdb's D call of TRBD1 is untestable without DNA. Germline CDR1 and CDR2: SQVTM and ANQGSEA. The CDR3 extends over 20 amino acids. The chain's CDR3 is CSVVGSGQDGVYAGANVLTF.

The rearrangement joins TRBV28 to TRBJ2-5; with no DNA, the TCRdb D assignment of TRBD2 cannot be verified. CDR1 and CDR2 from the germline V gene are MDHEN and SYDVKM. The CDR3 has 16 amino acids. The CDR3 protein is CASSESGGDVRETQYF. Variable domain in full (rest from reference TRBV28 and TRBJ2-5): DVKVTQSSRYLVKRTGEKVFLECVQDMDHENMFWYRQDPGLGLRLIYFSYDVKMKEKGDIPEGYSVSREKKERFSLILESASTNQTSMYLCASSESGGDVRETQYFGPGTRLLVL.

V usage is TRBV14 and J usage is TRBJ2-7; TCRdb lists TRBD1, though no DNA is available to test this call. The CDR3 totals 16 residues. Germline V lookup: CDR1 SGHDN, CDR2 FVKESK. This chain's CDR3 is CASSQRRQGAGDEQYF.

The chain has TRBV5-6 and TRBJ2-7; the TRBD1 assignment by TCRdb is unverifiable without DNA. Looked up from germline, CDR1 is SGHDT and CDR2 is YYEEEE. The CDR3 covers 13 residues. CDR3 in amino acids: CASSPQGSLEQYF.

J is TRBJ2-2 and V is TRBV15; TCRdb selects TRBD2, and the lack of DNA leaves this call unchecked. Germline-derived CDR1 and CDR2 are LNHNV and YYDKDF (reference sequence). The CDR3 totals 17 residues. The CDR3 is CATSRAGEGPLAGELFF. The full variable domain, rest sourced from reference TRBV15 and TRBJ2-2, is DAMVIQNPRYQVTQFGKPVTLSCSQTLNHNVMYWYQQKSSQAPKLLFHYYDKDFNNEADTPDNFQSRRPNTSFCFLDIRSPGLGDTAMYLCATSRAGEGPLAGELFFGEGSRLTVL.

The chain is built from TRBV29-1 and TRBJ2-1. The CDR3 covers 13 residues. Germline V gene lookup returns CDR1 SQVTM and CDR2 ANQGSEA. CDR3 in amino acids: CSVEWTLYNEQFF.

V and J are TRBV9 and TRBJ2-5; TCRdb gives TRBD1 as the D gene, but with no DNA this cannot be confirmed. Germline CDR1 is SGDLS and CDR2 is YYNGEE. This CDR3 has 13 residues. The CDR3 sequence is CASSLPPLETQYF.

The chain links TRBV7-9 to TRBJ2-7; the D call from TCRdb, TRBD1, cannot be confirmed without DNA. Germline V gene data show CDR1 as SEHNR and CDR2 as FQNEAQ (reference sequence). The CDR3 contains 12 residues. CDR3 sequence: CASSSGHGKAYF.

The CDR3 here is CASSPYTGELFF. The chain employs TRBV7-2 and TRBJ2-2. CDR1 is SGHTA and CDR2 is FQGNSA in the germline V gene. CDR3 size: 12 residues.

The genes are TRBV7-2 and TRBJ1-2; as DNA is missing, the TRBD1 call by TCRdb cannot be tested. CDR1 and CDR2 (germline): SGHTA, FQGNSA. This CDR3 region has 12 residues. The chain's CDR3 is CASSPTGSGYTF.

The gene calls are TRBV12-3 or TRBV12-4 and TRBJ2-3; TCRdb reports TRBD1, a call that lacks DNA to check it against. This CDR3 is built from 15 residues. The CDR3 reads CASSLLDSTTDTQYF.

The genes are TRBV18 and TRBJ2-1. Germline-derived CDR1 and CDR2 are KGHSH and LQKENI. The CDR3 runs 16 residues. CDR3 protein: CASSPEDRGSYNEQFF. Combining the CDR3 with reference TRBV18 and TRBJ2-1 gives the whole variable domain NAGVMQNPRHLVRRRGQEARLRCSPMKGHSHVYWYRQLPEEGLKFMVYLQKENIIDESGMPKERFSAEFPKEGPSILRIQQVVRGDSAAYFCASSPEDRGSYNEQFFGPGTRLTVL.

The chain carries TRBV7-2 and TRBJ2-3; the D call of TRBD2 rests on TCRdb alone, since no DNA is present to check it. CDR3 length: 15 amino acids. The germline CDR1 and CDR2 sequences are SGHTA and FQGNSA. The CDR3 loop is CASSLVGGPTDTQYF.

The V call is TRBV29-1, the J call TRBJ2-7; TCRdb's D call of TRBD1 is untestable without DNA. CDR3 length: 15 amino acids. Germline assignment: CDR1 SQVTM and CDR2 ANQGSEA. CDR3 sequence reads: CSVESGQRTPYEQYF.

J is TRBJ2-1 and V is TRBV7-2; TCRdb's assignment of TRBD2 cannot be checked, as there is no DNA. Germline V gives CDR1 SGHTA, CDR2 FQGNSA. This CDR3 has 17 residues. This chain's CDR3 is CASSFPSGGSTYNEQFF. Supplemented by reference TRBV7-2 and TRBJ2-1, the full variable domain reads GAGVSQSPSNKVTEKGKDVELRCDPISGHTALYWYRQSLGQGLEFLIYFQGNSAPDKSGLPSDRFSAERTGGSVSTLTIQRTQQEDSAVYLCASSFPSGGSTYNEQFFGPGTRLTVL.

This chain joins TRBV5-1 and TRBJ1-1; without DNA, the TCRdb call of TRBD1 cannot be checked. This CDR3 region has 15 residues. Germline V lookup: CDR1 SGHRS, CDR2 YFSETQ. CDR3 protein: CASSRMGQGNTEAFF.

This rearrangement joins TRBV5-5 to TRBJ2-2; as DNA is missing, the TRBD2 call by TCRdb cannot be tested. CDR1 is SGHKS, CDR2 YYEKEE, per germline (reference sequence). CDR3 length: 16 amino acids. CDR3 in amino acids: CASRSASGANTGELFF.

This chain joins TRBV6-5 and TRBJ2-3; TCRdb designates TRBD1, a call that cannot be tested without DNA. Germline lookup yields CDR1 MNHEY and CDR2 SVGAGI. This CDR3 is built from 14 residues. CDR3 sequence: CASSYGTDTDTQYF.

The chain combines TRBV20-1 with TRBJ2-7; TCRdb calls TRBD2, which cannot be checked without DNA. CDR3 length: 14 residues. The V gene's germline CDR1 is DFQATT and CDR2 SNEGSKA (reference sequence). CDR3: CSARDWASGYEQYF.

The V and J genes are TRBV12-3 or TRBV12-4 and TRBJ2-7; TCRdb indicates TRBD2, and absent DNA this call remains unverified. The CDR3 consists of 15 residues. CDR3 sequence reads: CASSILAGLGDEQYF.

This chain links TRBV21-1 with TRBJ1-5; the TCRdb D gene call, TRBD1, has no DNA to confirm it. TRBV21-1 is a recognized pseudogene. The CDR3 is 16 residues long. CDR3 amino acids: CASSLQGLFSNQPQHF.

The chain joins TRBV5-1 to TRBJ2-1; as DNA is missing, the TRBD2 call by TCRdb cannot be tested. The germline gives CDR1 SGHRS, CDR2 YFSETQ. The CDR3 covers 14 residues. CDR3 sequence: CASSLVEGNNEQFF. The variable domain in full, completed from reference TRBV5-1 and TRBJ2-1, reads KAGVTQTPRYLIKTRGQQVTLSCSPISGHRSVSWYQQTPGQGLQFLFEYFSETQRNKGNFPGRFSGRQFSNSRSEMNVSTLELGDSALYLCASSLVEGNNEQFFGPGTRLTVL.